One sample yielded the 30 T cell receptor beta chains listed below, sequenced in a study of cytomegalovirus exposure and HLA in healthy donors (dated by TCRdb to between 2016 and 2019). The library was generated by the immunoSEQ multiplex PCR assay. For the multiplex PCR, a mixture combining 60 forward primers for TCR Vbeta segments and 13 reverse primers for TCR Jbeta segments was used. TCRdb took over this immuneACCESS table, retaining in-frame rearrangements with V and J assigned. Such tables are incomplete; in checked studies, under half of the missing clones stem from an unresolved V gene, and the remainder is unexplained. This sample comprises around 100,000 clones, 82% of them detected only once. Nearly 3.5% of the sample comes from the top ten. Sequenced input: PBMCs. These receptor sequences come from a man under 40 in good health and CMV-seropositive.

This clone has just a few counts. The chain has TRBV28 and TRBJ2-7; 12 nucleotides agree with TRBD2. Germline V CDR1 and CDR2: MDHEN, SYDVKM. This CDR3 region has 17 residues. Germline trimming cut 3 bases from V and 2 bases from J; bases unmatched to any gene: 8. CDR3 loop: CASSFQLAGGPTYEQYF. The CDR3, as DNA: TGTGCCAGCAGTTTCCAACTAGCGGGAGGACCCACCTACGAGCAGTACTTC.

The CDR3 DNA reads as TGTGCCAGCACTCTAAGCGGGGACATAGCCTACGAGCAGTACTTC. This encodes CASTLSGDIAYEQYF. This chain uses TRBV28 with TRBJ2-7, with D possibly being TRBD2 (7 bases). This CDR3 contains 15 residues. Germline values: CDR1 MDHEN, CDR2 SYDVKM. The ends were cut back, 7 bases at V and 2 bases at J, with 18 bases in the middle.

CDR3 sequence: CSSQGAARDKDNEQFF. The CDR3 DNA sequence: TGCAGCTCCCAGGGCGCGGCAAGGGACAAGGACAATGAGCAGTTCTTC. The chain links TRBV29-1 to TRBJ2-1; perhaps TRBD1 as D (6 bases). Germline V gene lookup returns CDR1 SQVTM and CDR2 ANQGSEA. This CDR3 comprises 16 residues. Trimming stripped 8 bases from V and 5 bases from J, with 25 bases between.

This clone has only one observation. The J gene is TRBJ2-2, the V gene TRBV19; 10 bases agree with TRBD1. Germline V gives CDR1 LNHDA, CDR2 SQIVND (reference sequence). The CDR3 is made up of 14 amino acids. The CDR3 loop is CASIRDRGSGELFF. The CDR3 DNA follows: TGTGCTTCAATCCGGGACAGGGGCTCCGGGGAGCTGTTTTTT.

The V call is TRBV11-3, the J call TRBJ2-1; 9 nucleotides match TRBD2. This CDR3 is built from 15 residues. The V segment lost 4 bases and the J segment 0 bases; nucleotides outside the gene matches: 1. Germline CDR1 SGHNT, CDR2 YENEEA. The CDR3 bases are TGTGCCAGCAGCTATAGCGGGAGCTCCTACAATGAGCAGTTCTTC. Its translation: CASSYSGSSYNEQFF.

The V call is TRBV15, the J call TRBJ1-1; the D gene is possibly TRBD1 (5 bases). The CDR3 is 16 residues long. The germline V and J ends were trimmed by 0 bases and 1 base, with 12 bases remaining between them. CDR1 and CDR2 from the germline V gene are LNHNV and YYDKDF (reference sequence). The CDR3 sequence: CATSRDMGGWNTEAFF. For the CDR3, the DNA is TGTGCCACCAGCAGAGATATGGGGGGATGGAACACTGAAGCTTTCTTT.

The chain has TRBV2 and TRBJ2-4; perhaps TRBD2 as D (7 bases). In germline, CDR1 is SNHLY, CDR2 FYNNEI. CDR3 length equals 13 residues. Trimming cost V 7 bases and J 8 bases, with 15 bases left between them. The CDR3 DNA sequence: TGTGCCAGCATGGGGGGGGGCATAGACATTCAGTACTTC. Protein: CASMGGGIDIQYF.

The chain links TRBV6-5 to TRBJ1-1, with 11 nucleotides matching TRBD1. Germline-derived CDR1 and CDR2 are MNHEY and SVGAGI. This CDR3 spans 14 amino acids. V dropped 5 bases and J dropped 1; count of bases not matched to a gene: 0. The CDR3 here is CASSGQGANTEAFF. In DNA, the CDR3 is TGTGCCAGCAGTGGACAGGGGGCGAACACTGAAGCTTTCTTT.

This clone was observed a single time. The chain combines TRBV4-1 with TRBJ2-5; a possible D gene is TRBD1 (6 bases). Judging by the DNA end, TRBJ2-7 fits better; the J call may be wrong. Germline V gene lookup returns CDR1 MGHRA and CDR2 YSYEKL. The CDR3 totals 15 residues. The DNA for the CDR3 is TGCGCCAGCAGCCTGAGACAGGTGCCTACCTACGAGCAGTACTTC. It specifies CASSLRQVPTYEQYF.

The chain carries TRBV19 and TRBJ1-2; D gene ambiguous. The CDR3 length is 12 residues. Trimming cost V 5 bases and J 4 bases, with 8 bases left between them. Germline values: CDR1 LNHDA, CDR2 SQIVND (reference sequence). The CDR3 DNA reads TGTGCCAGTAGTCTGACTTCCTATGGCTACACCTTC. Its translation: CASSLTSYGYTF.

This clone has more than one count but fewer than ten. The genes are TRBV6-1 and TRBJ2-5; D is ambiguous. The V gene's germline CDR1 is MNHNS and CDR2 SASEGT. V was trimmed by 2 bases and J by 4 bases, leaving 5 bases between them. This CDR3 has 12 amino acids. DNA of the CDR3: TGTGCCAGCAGTGAATTCGGAGAGACCCAGTACTTC. Translating gives CASSEFGETQYF.

This clone was picked up one time. The chain couples TRBV19 to TRBJ2-1; possibly TRBD2 for D (5 bases). The V gene lost 8 bases and the J gene lost 4 bases, with 12 bases spanning the gap. CDR3 length equals 13 residues. From germline, CDR1 is LNHDA and CDR2 SQIVND (reference sequence). The CDR3 DNA reads as TGTGCCAGTTCGAGGGCGGAGTACAATGAGCAGTTCTTC. As protein: CASSRAEYNEQFF.

The V call is TRBV19, the J call TRBJ1-4, with TRBD1 matching over 9 bases. The V and J ends lost 5 bases and 8 bases, in that order; junction bases with no gene match: 6. The germline gives CDR1 LNHDA, CDR2 SQIVND (reference sequence). The CDR3 contains 14 residues. CDR3 in amino acids: CASSAGQGGEKLFF. The CDR3 DNA follows: TGTGCCAGTAGTGCGGGACAGGGTGGAGAAAAACTGTTTTTT.

This clone came up once. This chain uses TRBV9 with TRBJ2-3; 8 bases map to TRBD2. CDR3 length: 16 amino acids. Losses at the gene ends were 1 base for V and 4 bases for J; bases not matched to a gene: 8. The V gene's germline CDR1 is SGDLS and CDR2 YYNGEE. The CDR3: CASSVSAGESPDTQYF. The CDR3 bases are TGTGCCAGCAGCGTATCAGCGGGAGAGTCCCCAGATACGCAGTATTTT. The whole variable domain, filled in from reference TRBV9 and TRBJ2-3, reads DSGVTQTPKHLITATGQRVTLRCSPRSGDLSVYWYQQSLDQGLQFLIQYYNGEERAKGNILERFSAQQFPDLHSELNLSSLELGDSALYFCASSVSAGESPDTQYFGPGTRLTVL.

This chain joins TRBV30 and TRBJ1-4; maybe TRBD1 (5 bases). Looked up from germline, CDR1 is GTSNPN and CDR2 is SVGIG (reference sequence). The CDR3 length is 14 residues. V lost 2 bases and J lost 4, with 11 bases in between. The CDR3 coding sequence is TGTGCCTGGAGTCGTCGGGGGTTTAATGAAAAACTGTTTTTT. Amino acid sequence: CAWSRRGFNEKLFF.

This clone was counted only a few times. The chain couples TRBV4-1 to TRBJ2-3; the match to TRBD1 covers 8 bases. The length of the CDR3 is 16 residues. Per germline, CDR1 MGHRA and CDR2 YSYEKL. After removal of 2 bases from V and 2 bases from J, the junction contained 6 bases not matched to a gene. The CDR3 sequence: CASSQSGQGFTDTQYF. CDR3 DNA: TGCGCCAGCAGCCAATCTGGACAGGGTTTCACAGATACGCAGTATTTT.

V is TRBV7-2 and J is TRBJ2-5; possible D gene TRBD2, 5 bases. Germline V gene sequence: CDR1 SGHTA, CDR2 FQGNSA. This CDR3 has 16 amino acids. Trimming removed 6 bases at V and 2 bases at J, with 19 bases between. The CDR3 DNA is TGTGCCAGCAGGCTGTCGAGGGTGCAACCTCAAGAGACCCAGTACTTC. It translates to CASRLSRVQPQETQYF.

The chain employs TRBV30 and TRBJ2-3; the match to TRBD2 covers 7 bases. There are 13 residues in the CDR3. V was pared by 3 bases and J by 6 bases, with 6 bases of the junction left unmatched. From germline, CDR1 is GTSNPN and CDR2 SVGIG (reference sequence). The CDR3 here is CAWRRRGSDTQYF. In DNA form, the CDR3 reads TGTGCCTGGAGGAGGCGCGGGAGTGATACGCAGTATTTT.

This clone was picked up one time. The chain couples TRBV18 to TRBJ1-2; unclear D gene. Looked up from germline, CDR1 is KGHSH and CDR2 is LQKENI. The CDR3 consists of 17 residues. The germline V and J ends were trimmed by 3 bases and 2 bases, with 19 bases remaining between them. CDR3 amino acids: CASSPPRGGISNYGYTF. The CDR3 DNA reads as TGTGCCAGCTCACCCCCCCGGGGTGGGATATCAAACTATGGCTACACCTTC.

This clone was observed a single time. The chain is built from TRBV28 and TRBJ2-2; unclear D gene. Trimming removed 5 bases from V and 5 bases from J, with 9 bases in between. The CDR3 is 13 residues long. The germline V gene has CDR1 MDHEN and CDR2 SYDVKM. CDR3 amino acids: CASSTTGTGELFF. In DNA form, the CDR3 reads TGTGCCAGCAGTACTACGGGTACCGGGGAGCTGTTTTTT. The entire variable domain, with the rest obtained from reference TRBV28 and TRBJ2-2, is as follows: DVKVTQSSRYLVKRTGEKVFLECVQDMDHENMFWYRQDPGLGLRLIYFSYDVKMKEKGDIPEGYSVSREKKERFSLILESASTNQTSMYLCASSTTGTGELFFGEGSRLTVL.

This chain connects TRBV27 to TRBJ2-7, with TRBD1 matching 7 bases. The germline CDR1 and CDR2 sequences are MNHEY and SMNVEV (reference sequence). The CDR3 covers 14 residues. J gave up 4 bases and V 6 bases, and 9 bases lay outside the gene matches. The CDR3 sequence is CASRKGQLIYEQYF. CDR3 bases: TGTGCCAGCAGGAAGGGACAGTTAATATACGAGCAGTACTTC.

The chain combines TRBV7-2 with TRBJ2-1; TRBD2 matches 7 bases. After removal of 5 bases from V and 11 bases from J, the junction contained 9 bases not matched to a gene. The CDR3 consists of 13 residues. Germline CDR1 SGHTA, CDR2 FQGNSA. In DNA form, the CDR3 reads TGTGCCAGCAGCCCCCCTAGCGGAATGAAGCAGTTCTTC. The encoded protein is CASSPPSGMKQFF.

This sequence joins TRBV5-8 and TRBJ1-3, with D uncertain. The length of the CDR3 is 15 residues. Germline V gene lookup returns CDR1 SGHTS and CDR2 YDEGEE. V lost 2 bases and J 1 base, leaving 10 bases between the germline ends. The CDR3 reads CASSLTDLSGNTIYF. The CDR3 DNA reads as TGTGCCAGCAGCTTAACAGACCTTTCTGGAAACACCATATATTTT. The full variable domain, rest sourced from reference TRBV5-8 and TRBJ1-3, is EAGVTQSPTHLIKTRGQQATLRCSPISGHTSVYWYQQALGLGLQFLLWYDEGEERNRGNFPPRFSGRQFPNYSSELNVNALELEDSALYLCASSLTDLSGNTIYFGEGSWLTVV.

Details on this clone: A junction end diverges from the germline sequence, so it may reflect a read error. The chain couples TRBV7-9 to TRBJ1-4, with 7 bases aligning to TRBD1. Germline CDR1 and CDR2: SEHNR and FQNEAQ (reference sequence). The CDR3 contains 17 residues. CDR3 protein: CSSSLNEKRGPNEKLFF. The DNA of the CDR3 is TGTTCCAGCAGCTTAAACGAGAAAAGGGGGCCTAATGAAAAACTGTTTTTT.

This clone has only one observation. The CDR3 here is CASSLLTSSYNEQFF. As DNA, the CDR3 is TGCGCCAGCAGCTTGTTAACCAGCTCCTACAATGAGCAGTTCTTC. The rearrangement uses TRBV5-1 and TRBJ2-1, with D unresolved. Trimming stripped 1 base from V and 0 bases from J, with 8 bases between. The length of the CDR3 is 15 residues. The germline CDR1 and CDR2 sequences are SGHRS and YFSETQ.

V is TRBV29-1 and J is TRBJ2-7; possibly TRBD2 for D (6 bases). The CDR3 has 16 residues. CDR1 SQVTM and CDR2 ANQGSEA come from the germline V gene. Trimming shortened V by 6 bases and J by 2 bases, and 23 bases separated the two germline ends. CDR3 nucleotide sequence: TGCAGCGTGTGGGGCGAAGACGGGAGTGCTACCTACGAGCAGTACTTC. It translates to CSVWGEDGSATYEQYF.

The chain combines TRBV5-1 with TRBJ2-1; 11 bases line up with TRBD1. CDR1 is SGHRS and CDR2 is YFSETQ in the germline V gene. This CDR3 is 15 amino acids long. V was clipped by 5 bases and J by 10 bases; unmatched bases: 11. Here the CDR3 DNA reads TGCGCCAGCAGGCCTGGACAGGGGGCTTTTATCGAGCAGTTCTTC. This gives the protein CASRPGQGAFIEQFF.

The gene calls are TRBV5-1 and TRBJ1-2; 11 bases agree with TRBD1. The CDR3 spans 16 residues. Germline V lookup: CDR1 SGHRS, CDR2 YFSETQ. V lost 1 base to trimming and J lost 7 bases; unmatched junction nucleotides: 9. The CDR3 nucleotides are TGCGCCAGCAGCTTGCTTTCCGGACAGGGGGCGAGTGGCTACACCTTC. Protein product: CASSLLSGQGASGYTF.

The chain joins TRBV5-6 to TRBJ1-4, with 12 bases fitting TRBD1. J was trimmed by 8 bases and V by 6 bases; bases with no gene match: 2. Germline CDR1 reads SGHDT; CDR2 reads YYEEEE. The CDR3 has 13 residues. The CDR3 coding sequence is TGTGCCAGCACCGGGACAGGGGGCGAAAAACTGTTTTTT. It codes for CASTGTGGEKLFF.

This chain connects TRBV29-1 to TRBJ2-1; TRBD2 agrees at 8 bases. This CDR3 spans 13 amino acids. CDR1 SQVTM and CDR2 ANQGSEA come from the germline V gene. The V gene end was trimmed by 6 bases and the J gene end by 2 bases; junction bases not matched to a gene: 3. The CDR3 spells CSVVSGTYNEQFF. As DNA, the CDR3 is TGCAGCGTGGTTAGCGGGACCTACAATGAGCAGTTCTTC.